These T cell receptor beta chains were read from a single sample in a study of T cell responses to AZD1222 COVID-19 vaccine. Clones were sequenced by immunoSEQ multiplex PCR, and TCRdb holds only the in-frame ones, with some missing. The data contain around 160,000 clones, 93% of them singletons. This material consisted of peripheral blood, taken on day 0 of AZD1222 vaccination. These receptors came from an adult in good health. CDR3s include the opening cysteine and the closing phenylalanine or tryptophan. Each record gives: D gene, J gene, V gene, clone size, CDR3 DNA, CDR3 protein. D genes are given only for firm matches. Rows may omit the clone size; those that give it use once, few, many or a size class.

d_gene: NA
j_gene: TRBJ2-1
v_gene: TRBV10-3
abundance: NA
CDR3nt: TGTGCCATCGGACCGTCCTACAATGAGCAGTTCTTC
CDR3aa: CAIGPSYNEQFF

d_gene: NA
j_gene: TRBJ1-2
v_gene: TRBV29-1
abundance: once
CDR3nt: TGCAGCGGCGGGGACATCGGGGTGTATGGCTACACCTTC
CDR3aa: CSGGDIGVYGYTF

d_gene: NA
j_gene: TRBJ2-7
v_gene: TRBV10-3
abundance: NA
CDR3nt: TGTGCCATCAGTGGATCAACAGAGACCTACGAGCAGTACTTC
CDR3aa: CAISGSTETYEQYF

d_gene: TRBD1
j_gene: TRBJ2-7
v_gene: TRBV7-2
abundance: NA
CDR3nt: TGTGCCAGCAGCTTAGTTCGGCCGGACAGGGGGCCCTACGAGCAGTACTTC
CDR3aa: CASSLVRPDRGPYEQYF

d_gene: NA
j_gene: TRBJ2-1
v_gene: TRBV10-3
abundance: NA
CDR3nt: TGTGCCATCAGTGGTGGAGGGGGAAATGAGCAGTTCTTC
CDR3aa: CAISGGGGNEQFF

d_gene: TRBD1
j_gene: TRBJ1-1
v_gene: TRBV29-1
abundance: few
CDR3nt: TGCAGCTTCAGGGGGCGGGAGACTGAAGCTTTCTTT
CDR3aa: CSFRGRETEAFF

d_gene: NA
j_gene: TRBJ1-1
v_gene: TRBV18
abundance: NA
CDR3nt: TGTGCCAGCTTCGGGCAGATGAACACTGAAGCTTTCTTT
CDR3aa: CASFGQMNTEAFF

d_gene: NA
j_gene: TRBJ1-2
v_gene: TRBV5-1
abundance: NA
CDR3nt: TGCGCCAGCAGCTTGGTTCGCGGCCACTATGGCTACACCTTC
CDR3aa: CASSLVRGHYGYTF

d_gene: NA
j_gene: TRBJ2-5
v_gene: TRBV12-3/TRBV12-4
abundance: NA
CDR3nt: TGTGCCAGCAGTTTGGAAGCTTTAACCCAGTACTTC
CDR3aa: CASSLEALTQYF

d_gene: TRBD1
j_gene: TRBJ1-5
v_gene: TRBV19
abundance: NA
CDR3nt: TGTGCCAGTAGAACACAGGGGTTAAATCAGCCCCAGCATTTT
CDR3aa: CASRTQGLNQPQHF

d_gene: NA
j_gene: TRBJ2-1
v_gene: TRBV4-2
abundance: NA
CDR3nt: TGTGCCAGCAGCCTAAATACTAGAGGCTCCTACAATGAGCAGTTCTTC
CDR3aa: CASSLNTRGSYNEQFF

d_gene: NA
j_gene: TRBJ2-7
v_gene: TRBV2
abundance: NA
CDR3nt: TGTGCCAGCAGGGAGGACAGAAGCCACGAGCAGTACTTC
CDR3aa: CASREDRSHEQYF

d_gene: TRBD1
j_gene: TRBJ1-1
v_gene: TRBV5-1
abundance: NA
CDR3nt: TGCGCCAGCAGCTTGGGACAGGGAGTCGGTGAAGCTTTCTTT
CDR3aa: CASSLGQGVGEAFF

d_gene: NA
j_gene: TRBJ1-4
v_gene: TRBV25-1
abundance: NA
CDR3nt: TGTGCCAGCAGTGACGACGGTGAAAAACTGTTTTTT
CDR3aa: CASSDDGEKLFF

d_gene: NA
j_gene: TRBJ2-1
v_gene: TRBV6-5
abundance: NA
CDR3nt: TGTGCCACACCGGGGGACCCCAACCGGAATGAGCAGTTCTTC
CDR3aa: CATPGDPNRNEQFF

d_gene: NA
j_gene: TRBJ1-3
v_gene: TRBV5-1
abundance: NA
CDR3nt: TGCGCCAGCAGCTTGAGTGGGTTTGGAAACACCATATATTTT
CDR3aa: CASSLSGFGNTIYF

d_gene: TRBD1
j_gene: TRBJ1-2
v_gene: TRBV6-5
abundance: NA
CDR3nt: TGTGCCAGCAGTTACTCCCGGGACAGTTTCTATGGCTACACCTTC
CDR3aa: CASSYSRDSFYGYTF

d_gene: NA
j_gene: TRBJ2-5
v_gene: TRBV5-1
abundance: NA
CDR3nt: TGCGCCAGCAGCCAGTCGTTAGGTCAAGAGACCCAGTACTTC
CDR3aa: CASSQSLGQETQYF

d_gene: TRBD2
j_gene: TRBJ2-2
v_gene: TRBV5-1
abundance: NA
CDR3nt: TGCGCCAGCAAATTAGCGGGAAGGAACACCGGGGAGCTGTTTTTT
CDR3aa: CASKLAGRNTGELFF

d_gene: NA
j_gene: TRBJ1-6
v_gene: TRBV27
abundance: NA
CDR3nt: TGTGCCAGCAGCGCAGGCTCCTATAATTCACCCCTCCACTTT
CDR3aa: CASSAGSYNSPLHF

d_gene: NA
j_gene: TRBJ2-7
v_gene: TRBV11-1
abundance: NA
CDR3nt: TGTGCCAGCAGCCCCCGGGACCGGAGATTCGAGCAGTACTTC
CDR3aa: CASSPRDRRFEQYF

d_gene: NA
j_gene: TRBJ1-6
v_gene: TRBV7-2
abundance: NA
CDR3nt: TGTGCCAGCAGCTTAACGTTGGAAGGCTCACCCCTCCACTTT
CDR3aa: CASSLTLEGSPLHF

d_gene: TRBD1
j_gene: TRBJ2-7
v_gene: TRBV19
abundance: NA
CDR3nt: TGTGCCAGTAGTATAGGGGCAGGCTTGACAGGGAGCTCGGGCGAGCAGTACTTC
CDR3aa: CASSIGAGLTGSSGEQYF

d_gene: NA
j_gene: TRBJ2-6
v_gene: TRBV30
abundance: NA
CDR3nt: TGTGCCTGGAGGCGTGGCCGGGTCCGCTCTGGGGCCAACGTCCTGACTTTC
CDR3aa: CAWRRGRVRSGANVLTF

d_gene: NA
j_gene: TRBJ1-5
v_gene: TRBV23-1
abundance: NA
CDR3nt: TGCGCCAGCAGTCAATCGTGGGACGGGGGAGATCAGCCCCAGCATTTT
CDR3aa: CASSQSWDGGDQPQHF

d_gene: NA
j_gene: TRBJ1-6
v_gene: TRBV6-4
abundance: NA
CDR3nt: TGTGCCAGCACCTTACAGGGAAAGGGAAGACCCCTCCACTTT
CDR3aa: CASTLQGKGRPLHF

d_gene: NA
j_gene: TRBJ2-7
v_gene: TRBV30
abundance: NA
CDR3nt: TGTGCCTGGAGGGATTACAGAACTTCCTACGAGCAGTACTTC
CDR3aa: CAWRDYRTSYEQYF

d_gene: NA
j_gene: TRBJ2-6
v_gene: TRBV5-4
abundance: NA
CDR3nt: TGTGCCAGCAGGCGAACAGGGGCCAACGTCCTGACTTTC
CDR3aa: CASRRTGANVLTF

d_gene: TRBD2
j_gene: TRBJ2-1
v_gene: TRBV5-1
abundance: NA
CDR3nt: TGCGCCAGCAGCCTGCCCGGGACTAGCGGGGGGAGCTCCTACAATGAGCAGTTCTTC
CDR3aa: CASSLPGTSGGSSYNEQFF

d_gene: TRBD2
j_gene: TRBJ2-2
v_gene: TRBV19
abundance: NA
CDR3nt: TGTGCCACCCTCCGGAGGGGAGGGACCGGGGAGCTGTTTTTT
CDR3aa: CATLRRGGTGELFF

d_gene: NA
j_gene: TRBJ1-1
v_gene: TRBV10-3
abundance: NA
CDR3nt: TGTGCCATCAGTGAGTTGTTTGTCGGGGGCACGGGCACTGAAGCTTTCTTT
CDR3aa: CAISELFVGGTGTEAFF

d_gene: NA
j_gene: TRBJ2-5
v_gene: TRBV5-1
abundance: NA
CDR3nt: TGCGCCAGCAGCTTGGTGGCAGGGGAACAAGAGACCCAGTACTTC
CDR3aa: CASSLVAGEQETQYF

d_gene: NA
j_gene: TRBJ1-3
v_gene: TRBV7-9
abundance: NA
CDR3nt: TGTGCCAGCAGCTTGCACTCTGGAAACACCATATATTTT
CDR3aa: CASSLHSGNTIYF

d_gene: NA
j_gene: TRBJ2-7
v_gene: TRBV6-6
abundance: NA
CDR3nt: TGTGCCAGCAGTAAGGGGGCGGGGGCCTACGAGCAGTACTTC
CDR3aa: CASSKGAGAYEQYF

d_gene: NA
j_gene: TRBJ1-1
v_gene: TRBV20-1
abundance: NA
CDR3nt: TGCAGTGCTATAGGGAACACTGAAGCTTTCTTT
CDR3aa: CSAIGNTEAFF

d_gene: NA
j_gene: TRBJ2-5
v_gene: TRBV2
abundance: NA
CDR3nt: TGTGCCAGCAGGGGGGACTCTCGGGAGACCCAGTACTTC
CDR3aa: CASRGDSRETQYF

d_gene: TRBD1
j_gene: TRBJ2-7
v_gene: TRBV25-1
abundance: NA
CDR3nt: TGTGCCAGCAGTGAATCTTTAGGACAGGGGGCATCCTACGAGCAGTACTTC
CDR3aa: CASSESLGQGASYEQYF

d_gene: NA
j_gene: TRBJ1-6
v_gene: TRBV5-4
abundance: NA
CDR3nt: TGTGCCAGCAGCCAGGCAGTAGGAGGGGGCTCCTATAATTCACCCCTCCACTTT
CDR3aa: CASSQAVGGGSYNSPLHF

d_gene: TRBD1
j_gene: TRBJ1-5
v_gene: TRBV14
abundance: NA
CDR3nt: TGTGCCAGCAGCCAAGAGGGGGAGGGTCGACAGGGTTATAATCAGCCCCAGCATTTT
CDR3aa: CASSQEGEGRQGYNQPQHF

d_gene: NA
j_gene: TRBJ1-6
v_gene: TRBV2
abundance: NA
CDR3nt: TGTGCCAGCAGTTACCCCCATAATAATTCACCCCTCCACTTT
CDR3aa: CASSYPHNNSPLHF

d_gene: NA
j_gene: TRBJ1-2
v_gene: TRBV2
abundance: NA
CDR3nt: TGTGCCAGCAGTGTTCCCCCGGGCTGGGAGGGGTATGGCTACACCTTC
CDR3aa: CASSVPPGWEGYGYTF

d_gene: NA
j_gene: TRBJ2-5
v_gene: TRBV7-6
abundance: NA
CDR3nt: TGTGCCAGCACCAACCCGGGGGGGGGCCGGGGACAGTTTCAGACCCAGTACTTC
CDR3aa: CASTNPGGGRGQFQTQYF

d_gene: TRBD1
j_gene: TRBJ1-3
v_gene: TRBV7-9
abundance: NA
CDR3nt: TGTGCCAGCAGCCGAACAGGGGCCTCTGGAAACACCATATATTTT
CDR3aa: CASSRTGASGNTIYF

d_gene: NA
j_gene: TRBJ1-5
v_gene: TRBV2
abundance: NA
CDR3nt: TGTGCCAGCAGTAGGGACACCCATAGCAATCAGCCCCAGCATTTT
CDR3aa: CASSRDTHSNQPQHF

d_gene: NA
j_gene: TRBJ2-3
v_gene: TRBV5-1
abundance: once
CDR3nt: TGCGCCAGCAGTCTCGGACTTACCTACACAGATACGCAGTATTTT
CDR3aa: CASSLGLTYTDTQYF

d_gene: TRBD2
j_gene: TRBJ2-1
v_gene: TRBV6-2/TRBV6-3
abundance: NA
CDR3nt: TGTGCCAGCAGCTTTACTAGCGGGGGACAGGGTGAGCAGTTCTTC
CDR3aa: CASSFTSGGQGEQFF

d_gene: TRBD1
j_gene: TRBJ2-7
v_gene: TRBV11-2
abundance: NA
CDR3nt: TGTGCCAGCAGCCCTACCGGGACAGGGTCCTACGAGCAGTACTTC
CDR3aa: CASSPTGTGSYEQYF

d_gene: NA
j_gene: TRBJ1-1
v_gene: TRBV6-5
abundance: NA
CDR3nt: TGTGCCAGCAGGACCCACCTGACAGAGAACACTGAAGCTTTCTTT
CDR3aa: CASRTHLTENTEAFF

d_gene: TRBD1
j_gene: TRBJ1-5
v_gene: TRBV9
abundance: NA
CDR3nt: TGTGCCAGCAGCCAGGGGGGAACCCAACAGCCCCAGCATTTT
CDR3aa: CASSQGGTQQPQHF

d_gene: NA
j_gene: TRBJ1-2
v_gene: TRBV2
abundance: NA
CDR3nt: TGTGCCAGCAATGGAGGGGACAACACCTTC
CDR3aa: CASNGGDNTF

d_gene: NA
j_gene: TRBJ1-3
v_gene: TRBV2
abundance: NA
CDR3nt: TGTGCCAGCAGTGTCGGGTCGGGAAACACCATATATTTT
CDR3aa: CASSVGSGNTIYF

d_gene: TRBD1
j_gene: TRBJ1-2
v_gene: TRBV5-4
abundance: NA
CDR3nt: TGTGCCAGCAGCTTGACGCAGGGGGCTCGCGGCTACACCTTC
CDR3aa: CASSLTQGARGYTF

d_gene: NA
j_gene: TRBJ2-2
v_gene: TRBV7-7
abundance: once
CDR3nt: TGTGCTAGCAGCTTAGAGGCAACCGGGACGGCGAACACCGGGGAGCTGTTTTTT
CDR3aa: CASSLEATGTANTGELFF

d_gene: TRBD2
j_gene: TRBJ2-5
v_gene: TRBV7-2
abundance: NA
CDR3nt: TGTGCCAGCACCTACCTCGGACTAGCGTCGGGGGAGACCCAGTACTTC
CDR3aa: CASTYLGLASGETQYF

d_gene: TRBD2
j_gene: TRBJ2-7
v_gene: TRBV30
abundance: NA
CDR3nt: TGTGCCTGGGGGGCGGGAGGCTTGTACGAGCAGTACTTC
CDR3aa: CAWGAGGLYEQYF

d_gene: TRBD2
j_gene: TRBJ2-1
v_gene: TRBV19
abundance: NA
CDR3nt: TGTGCCAGTAGTATAAGGGTAGCGGGAGAGCAGTTCTTC
CDR3aa: CASSIRVAGEQFF

d_gene: TRBD2
j_gene: TRBJ2-7
v_gene: TRBV5-1
abundance: NA
CDR3nt: TGCGCCAGCAGCGCCGGACTAGCGGGGCTCGAGCAGTACTTC
CDR3aa: CASSAGLAGLEQYF

d_gene: NA
j_gene: TRBJ1-5
v_gene: TRBV2
abundance: NA
CDR3nt: TGTGCCAGCAGTGACCCGGTATTTTGGAGCAATCAGCCCCAGCATTTT
CDR3aa: CASSDPVFWSNQPQHF

d_gene: NA
j_gene: TRBJ1-4
v_gene: TRBV19
abundance: NA
CDR3nt: TGTGCCAGTAGCCCCCCCACAGGGTTTGGTGAAAAACTGTTTTTT
CDR3aa: CASSPPTGFGEKLFF